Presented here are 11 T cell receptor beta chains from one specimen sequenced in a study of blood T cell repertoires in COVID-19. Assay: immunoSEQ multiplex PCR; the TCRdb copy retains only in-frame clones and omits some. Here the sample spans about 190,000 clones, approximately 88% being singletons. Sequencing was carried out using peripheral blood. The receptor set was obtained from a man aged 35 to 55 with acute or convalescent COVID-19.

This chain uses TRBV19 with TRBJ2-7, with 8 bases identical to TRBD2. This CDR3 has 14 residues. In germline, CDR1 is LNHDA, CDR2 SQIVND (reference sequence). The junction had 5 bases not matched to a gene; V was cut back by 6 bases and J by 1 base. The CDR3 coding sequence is TGTGCCAGTAGAATGCGGGGGGCATCCTACGAGCAGTACTTC. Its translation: CASRMRGASYEQYF.

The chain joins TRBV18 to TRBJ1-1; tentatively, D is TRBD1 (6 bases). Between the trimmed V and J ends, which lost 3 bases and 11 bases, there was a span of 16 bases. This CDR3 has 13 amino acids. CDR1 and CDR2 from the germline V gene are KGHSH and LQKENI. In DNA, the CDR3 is TGTGCCAGCTCACCTTCGCAGGGGATTGTGGCTTTCTTT. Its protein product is CASSPSQGIVAFF.

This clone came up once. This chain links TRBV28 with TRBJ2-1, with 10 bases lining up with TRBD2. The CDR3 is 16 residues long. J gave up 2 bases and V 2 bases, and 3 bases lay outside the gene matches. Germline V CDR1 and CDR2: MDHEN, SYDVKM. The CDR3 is CASSLASGGAYNEQFF. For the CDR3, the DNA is TGTGCCAGCAGTTTAGCGAGCGGGGGGGCCTACAATGAGCAGTTCTTC. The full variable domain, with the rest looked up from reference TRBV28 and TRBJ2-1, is DVKVTQSSRYLVKRTGEKVFLECVQDMDHENMFWYRQDPGLGLRLIYFSYDVKMKEKGDIPEGYSVSREKKERFSLILESASTNQTSMYLCASSLASGGAYNEQFFGPGTRLTVL.

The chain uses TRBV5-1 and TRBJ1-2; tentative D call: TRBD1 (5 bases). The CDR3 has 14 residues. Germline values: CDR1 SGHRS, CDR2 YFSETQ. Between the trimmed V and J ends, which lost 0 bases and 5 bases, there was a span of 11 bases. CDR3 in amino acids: CASSLGTPDYGYTF. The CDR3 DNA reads TGCGCCAGCAGCTTGGGGACACCCGATTATGGCTACACCTTC.

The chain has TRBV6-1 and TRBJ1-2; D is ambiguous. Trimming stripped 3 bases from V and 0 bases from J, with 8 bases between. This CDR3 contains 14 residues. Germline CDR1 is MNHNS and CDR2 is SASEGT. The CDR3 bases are TGTGCCAGCAGTGAGACACGTACTAACTATGGCTACACCTTC. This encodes CASSETRTNYGYTF.

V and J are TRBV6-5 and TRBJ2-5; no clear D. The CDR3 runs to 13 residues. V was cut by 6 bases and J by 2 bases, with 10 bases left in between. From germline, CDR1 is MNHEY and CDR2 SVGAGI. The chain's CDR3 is CASSLRYQETQYF. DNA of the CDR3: TGTGCCAGCAGCCTGAGGTATCAAGAGACCCAGTACTTC.

CDR3 residues: CASSSTGGRETQYF. CDR3 coding DNA: TGTGCCAGCAGCTCGACAGGGGGACGGGAGACCCAGTACTTC. The chain has TRBV7-9 and TRBJ2-5; 9 bases fit TRBD1. With 4 bases clipped from V and 5 bases from J, the junction kept 5 bases outside the gene matches. This CDR3 has 14 residues. Germline V gene lookup returns CDR1 SEHNR and CDR2 FQNEAQ (reference sequence).

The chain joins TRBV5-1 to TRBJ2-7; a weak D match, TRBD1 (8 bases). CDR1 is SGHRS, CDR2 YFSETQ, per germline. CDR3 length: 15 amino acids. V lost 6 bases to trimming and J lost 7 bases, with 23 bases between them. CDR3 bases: TGCGCCAGCACTGGCGTGTCAGGACAGGGAGGGGAGCAGTACTTC. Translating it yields CASTGVSGQGGEQYF.

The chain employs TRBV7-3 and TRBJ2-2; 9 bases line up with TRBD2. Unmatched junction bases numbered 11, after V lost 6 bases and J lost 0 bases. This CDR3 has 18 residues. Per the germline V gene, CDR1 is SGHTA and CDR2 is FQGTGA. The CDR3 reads CASSQRVAGAANTGELFF. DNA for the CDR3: TGTGCCAGCAGTCAAAGGGTAGCGGGGGCCGCGAACACCGGGGAGCTGTTTTTT.

The CDR3 DNA is TGTGCCAGCAGTTTTGGACAGGTAAACGAGCAGTACTTC. Translation: CASSFGQVNEQYF. The rearrangement uses TRBV12-3 or TRBV12-4 and TRBJ2-7; 7 nucleotides agree with TRBD1. The CDR3 covers 13 residues. Losses at the gene ends were 3 bases for V and 5 bases for J; bases not matched to a gene: 4.

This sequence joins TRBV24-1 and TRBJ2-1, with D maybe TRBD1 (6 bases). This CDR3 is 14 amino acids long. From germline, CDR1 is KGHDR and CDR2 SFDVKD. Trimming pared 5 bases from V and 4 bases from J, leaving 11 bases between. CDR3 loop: CATSGGQYYNEQFF. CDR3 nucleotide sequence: TGTGCCACCAGTGGCGGACAGTATTACAATGAGCAGTTCTTC.